The present entry profiles one TCR beta chain with its context. The data derive from a study of blood T cell repertoires in COVID-19. Overall study: The cDNA or gDNA used as material had been derived from T cells, B-cell-depleted T cells, or PBMCs.

Sequenced by immunoSEQ multiplex PCR; TCRdb stores in-frame clones only, minus some. This table has 150,000 to 200,000 clones, almost 80% appearing once. V gave up 1 base and J gave up 2 bases, with 12 bases separating them. The V gene's germline CDR1 is SEHNR and CDR2 FQNEAQ (reference sequence). This CDR3 has 15 amino acids. Ages ranged from about 18 to 89 years, with residence in about 23 US areas. Input material: PBMCs or T cells enriched from blood (not recorded which). The receptor comes from a woman aged 45-59 years who had recovered from COVID-19. V usage is TRBV7-9 and J usage is TRBJ2-7, with D maybe TRBD1 (5 bases). This CDR3 is CASSLGAGLAYEQYF. CDR3 sequence (DNA): TGTGCCAGCAGCTTAGGGGCAGGGTTGGCCTACGAGCAGTACTTC.